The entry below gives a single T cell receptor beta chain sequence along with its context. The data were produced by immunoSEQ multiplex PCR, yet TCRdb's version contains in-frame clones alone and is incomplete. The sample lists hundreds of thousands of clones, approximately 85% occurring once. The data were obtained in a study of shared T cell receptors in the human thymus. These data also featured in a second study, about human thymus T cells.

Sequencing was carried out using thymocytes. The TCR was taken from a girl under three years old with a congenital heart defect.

CDR3 protein: CASSMAGQGSPSLSGYGYTF. CDR3 nucleotides: TGTGCCAGTAGTATGGCGGGACAGGGGAGCCCGTCCCTGTCTGGCTATGGCTACACCTTC. The V and J genes are TRBV19 and TRBJ1-2, with 10 bases lining up with TRBD1. Germline loops: CDR1 LNHDA, CDR2 SQIVND (reference sequence). The V gene end was trimmed by 3 bases and the J gene end by 4 bases; junction bases not matched to a gene: 20. CDR3 length equals 20 residues.